The 24 T cell receptor beta chains listed next were all sequenced from one sample in a study of blood T cell repertoires in COVID-19. Produced via immunoSEQ multiplex PCR; TCRdb's table is partial and in-frame only. The table has about 460,000 clones, more than 85% seen once; the top ten hold just over 8%. Material: PBMCs or T cells enriched from blood (not recorded which). All receptors come from a woman in her sixties or seventies who had recovered from COVID-19.

This rearrangement joins TRBV5-1 to TRBJ2-2; D ambiguous. CDR3 size: 15 residues. V gave up 0 bases and J gave up 7 bases, with 13 bases separating them. Germline values: CDR1 SGHRS, CDR2 YFSETQ. The CDR3 here is CASSLGVFQVGELFF. DNA for the CDR3: TGCGCCAGCAGCTTGGGGGTTTTTCAGGTCGGGGAGCTGTTTTTT. The full variable domain, its missing parts supplied by reference TRBV5-1 and TRBJ2-2, is KAGVTQTPRYLIKTRGQQVTLSCSPISGHRSVSWYQQTPGQGLQFLFEYFSETQRNKGNFPGRFSGRQFSNSRSEMNVSTLELGDSALYLCASSLGVFQVGELFFGEGSRLTVL.

The J gene is TRBJ2-3, the V gene TRBV5-6, with TRBD1 matching 9 bases. The CDR3 covers 16 residues. CDR1 and CDR2 from the germline V gene are SGHDT and YYEEEE. Losses at the gene ends were 2 bases for V and 5 bases for J; bases not matched to a gene: 9. The CDR3 reads CASSFTPGQGRDTQYF. CDR3 bases: TGTGCCAGCAGCTTTACCCCGGGACAGGGAAGAGATACGCAGTATTTT.

This chain connects TRBV3-1 (or the pseudogene TRBV3-2) to TRBJ1-6; D gene ambiguous. Germline V gene data show CDR1 as LGHDT and CDR2 as YNNKEL (reference sequence). Trimming shortened V by 3 bases and J by 3 bases, and 6 bases separated the two germline ends. The CDR3 is 14 residues long. CDR3 DNA: TGTGCCAGCAGCCAGCACAGCTATAATTCACCCCTCCACTTT. Protein: CASSQHSYNSPLHF.

This clone was observed a few times. This sequence joins TRBV6-6 and TRBJ1-4, with D perhaps matching TRBD1 (5 bases). This CDR3 comprises 15 residues. The V end was cut by 5 bases, the J end by 8 bases, with 18 bases between. Germline V lookup: CDR1 MNHNY, CDR2 SVGAGI (reference sequence). CDR3 amino acids: CASSTQGTVGEKLFF. The CDR3, as DNA: TGTGCCAGCAGTACGCAGGGAACGGTTGGAGAAAAACTGTTTTTT.

This clone was seen just once. The J gene is TRBJ1-2, the V gene TRBV6-5; perhaps TRBD1 as D (5 bases). Trimming cost V 1 base and J 3 bases, with 15 bases left between them. The length of the CDR3 is 16 residues. Germline CDR1 reads MNHEY; CDR2 reads SVGAGI. As DNA, the CDR3 is TGTGCCAGCAGTTACTTATTGGGGGGGAAGGACTATGGCTACACCTTC. Translating it yields CASSYLLGGKDYGYTF.

V gene TRBV4-2 combines with J gene TRBJ2-2, with TRBD1 identical over 9 bases. There are 17 residues in the CDR3. The V gene's germline CDR1 is LGHNA and CDR2 YNFKEQ. With V trimmed by 2 bases and J by 4 bases, 8 bases remained unmatched. For the CDR3, the DNA is TGTGCCAGCAGCCAACGCCCCGGACAGGGGAGCACCGGGGAGCTGTTTTTT. It is translated as CASSQRPGQGSTGELFF.

With regard to this clone: The same CDR3 also results from other DNA sequences found in this sample. The rearrangement joins TRBV13 to TRBJ2-7, with a weak D call TRBD1 (6 bases). This CDR3 spans 13 amino acids. Germline V gene sequence: CDR1 PRHDT, CDR2 FYEKMQ (reference sequence). V shed 0 bases and J shed 4 bases, with 7 bases lying between them. The CDR3 region has the DNA TGTGCCAGCAGCTTAGGAAGGGGGTACGAGCAGTACTTC. This codes for CASSLGRGYEQYF.

The CDR3 sequence is CATSEARGDAYGYTF. DNA for the CDR3: TGTGCCACCAGTGAAGCCAGGGGAGATGCGTATGGCTACACCTTC. The chain employs TRBV24-1 and TRBJ1-2; tentatively, D is TRBD1 (6 bases). CDR3 length: 15 amino acids. V lost 4 bases and J lost 5, with 16 bases in between. Per germline, CDR1 KGHDR and CDR2 SFDVKD.

CDR3 residues: CASSLYRGTNGEQFF. The CDR3 DNA follows: TGTGCCAGCAGCTTGTACAGGGGGACGAATGGTGAGCAGTTCTTC. The chain combines TRBV7-9 with TRBJ2-1; TRBD1 matches at 8 bases. Per germline, CDR1 SEHNR and CDR2 FQNEAQ (reference sequence). With V trimmed by 3 bases and J by 9 bases, 10 bases remained unmatched. The CDR3 sequence is 15 residues long. Variable domain in full (rest from reference TRBV7-9 and TRBJ2-1): DTGVSQNPRHKITKRGQNVTFRCDPISEHNRLYWYRQTLGQGPEFLTYFQNEAQLEKSRLLSDRFSAERPKGSFSTLEIQRTEQGDSAMYLCASSLYRGTNGEQFFGPGTRLTVL.

The chain carries TRBV11-2 and TRBJ2-3; a weak D match, TRBD2 (7 bases). The CDR3 has 18 amino acids. The germline V gene has CDR1 SGHAT and CDR2 FQNNGV. V was shortened by 1 base and J by 1 base, with 18 bases between the two germline ends. The CDR3 nucleotides are TGTGCCAGCAGCTTAGGGTTGAGGGGGGGCATTGGCACAGATACGCAGTATTTT. Translated: CASSLGLRGGIGTDTQYF.

This clone was counted a few times. The chain is built from TRBV15 and TRBJ2-7; a possible D gene is TRBD1 (5 bases). This CDR3 comprises 14 residues. In germline, CDR1 is LNHNV, CDR2 YYDKDF (reference sequence). Trimming removed 1 base from V and 2 bases from J, with 9 bases in between. CDR3 sequence reads: CATSRVAGPYEQYV. The CDR3 DNA reads as TGTGCCACCAGCAGAGTCGCAGGGCCCTACGAGCAGTACGTC.

This clone was seen once. This chain connects TRBV6-5 to TRBJ2-7; D unresolved. Trimming cost V 5 bases and J 0 bases, with 8 bases left between them. This CDR3 contains 13 residues. CDR1 is MNHEY and CDR2 is SVGAGI in the germline V gene. CDR3 in DNA: TGTGCCAGCAGTCAGACACCCTCCTACGAGCAGTACTTC. It encodes CASSQTPSYEQYF.

This rearrangement joins TRBV5-8 to TRBJ1-5; 12 bases are a match to TRBD1. V lost 5 bases and J lost 5; bases outside the gene matches: 11. The V gene's germline CDR1 is SGHTS and CDR2 YDEGEE. The CDR3 is made up of 17 amino acids. The CDR3 DNA follows: TGTGCCAGCAGGTCCGGGACAGGGGGCGTCGAGGATCAGCCCCAGCATTTT. The encoded protein is CASRSGTGGVEDQPQHF.

The CDR3 DNA sequence: TGTGCCAGCAGCTCCAGACAGGGACCCTACGAGCAGTACGTC. Its translation is CASSSRQGPYEQYV. V is TRBV7-8 and J is TRBJ2-7, with 7 bases identical to TRBD1. CDR1 is SGHVS, CDR2 FQNEAQ, per germline. Losses at the gene ends were 4 bases for V and 2 bases for J; bases not matched to a gene: 5. The CDR3 covers 14 residues.

V and J are TRBV4-1 and TRBJ2-3; TRBD2 matches at 8 bases. Losses at the gene ends were 0 bases for V and 6 bases for J; bases not matched to a gene: 11. CDR1 and CDR2 (germline): MGHRA, YSYEKL. This CDR3 spans 17 amino acids. The CDR3 reads CASSQDRGKRGPDTQYF. The CDR3 region has the DNA TGCGCCAGCAGCCAAGACCGGGGCAAGCGGGGGCCTGATACGCAGTATTTT.

This chain joins TRBV7-2 and TRBJ1-1; no definite D call. The V gene's germline CDR1 is SGHTA and CDR2 FQGNSA. The germline V and J ends were trimmed by 3 bases and 4 bases, with 15 bases remaining between them. The CDR3 extends over 15 amino acids. The CDR3 sequence: CASSFFPFGGTEAFF. CDR3 nucleotides: TGTGCCAGCAGCTTTTTCCCATTTGGAGGCACTGAAGCTTTCTTT.

The chain is built from TRBV6-2 or TRBV6-3 and TRBJ1-1; the D is unclear. The CDR3 is made up of 16 amino acids. Germline V gives CDR1 MNHEY, CDR2 SVGEGT. V was shortened by 0 bases and J by 5 bases, with 16 bases between the two germline ends. In DNA, the CDR3 is TGTGCCAGCAGTTACTCCGGCAGGAAATTTGGGACTGAAGCTTTCTTT. Encoded protein: CASSYSGRKFGTEAFF.

J is TRBJ1-1 and V is TRBV4-1; D unclear. Trimming shortened V by 1 base and J by 5 bases, and 14 bases separated the two germline ends. Per the germline V gene, CDR1 is MGHRA and CDR2 is YSYEKL. This CDR3 has 15 residues. The CDR3 nucleotides read TGCGCCAGCAGCCAAGGGGGAGAGGCGGGGACTGAAGCTTTCTTT. The encoded protein is CASSQGGEAGTEAFF.

The J gene is TRBJ1-1, the V gene TRBV10-1, with D possibly matching TRBD1 (5 bases). This CDR3 is 12 amino acids long. Trimming stripped 10 bases from V and 6 bases from J, with 15 bases between. The germline gives CDR1 WNHNN, CDR2 SYGVQD (reference sequence). The DNA for the CDR3 is TGCGCCATAAACACAGGCCATGCTGAAGCTTTCTTT. Translation: CAINTGHAEAFF.

This chain connects TRBV11-2 to TRBJ2-1, with D unresolved. This CDR3 comprises 13 residues. V lost 4 bases, J lost 0 bases, and 4 bases lay in between. Germline V gene lookup returns CDR1 SGHAT and CDR2 FQNNGV. The CDR3 here is CASSSFSYNEQFF. The CDR3 coding sequence is TGTGCCAGCAGCTCGTTCTCCTACAATGAGCAGTTCTTC.

The chain links TRBV5-1 to TRBJ1-5; D is possibly TRBD1 (5 bases). V was clipped by 4 bases and J by 4 bases, with 15 bases between them. The CDR3 consists of 15 residues. Germline V gene sequence: CDR1 SGHRS, CDR2 YFSETQ. CDR3 amino acids: CASSPDGGSNQPQHF. The CDR3 region has the DNA TGCGCCAGCAGCCCGGACGGGGGGAGTAATCAGCCCCAGCATTTT.

This sequence joins TRBV6-5 and TRBJ1-2; D is perhaps TRBD1 (6 bases). This CDR3 has 13 residues. The V and J ends lost 6 bases and 8 bases respectively, with 16 bases between them. CDR1 and CDR2 from the germline V gene are MNHEY and SVGAGI. CDR3 DNA: TGTGCCAGCAGGAGGGACACCTTGGAGGGCTACACCTTC. Its protein product is CASRRDTLEGYTF.

This clone was seen a single time. The CDR3 DNA is TGTGCCAGTAGTAAAACTAGCGGGGGCCCGGGGACCCAGTACTTC. Protein product: CASSKTSGGPGTQYF. The chain combines TRBV19 with TRBJ2-5, with 11 bases matching TRBD2. Trimming at V came to 4 bases and at J to 7 bases, leaving 8 bases not matched to a gene. This CDR3 has 15 amino acids. CDR1 and CDR2 from the germline V gene are LNHDA and SQIVND (reference sequence).

The V gene is TRBV9, the J gene TRBJ1-3; weak D call: TRBD1 (6 bases). V was cut by 3 bases and J by 3 bases, with 16 bases left in between. Germline CDR1 SGDLS, CDR2 YYNGEE. The CDR3 sequence is 16 residues long. CDR3 protein: CASSGEQGKDGNTIYF. Here the CDR3 DNA reads TGTGCCAGCAGCGGAGAACAGGGAAAGGATGGAAACACCATATATTTT.